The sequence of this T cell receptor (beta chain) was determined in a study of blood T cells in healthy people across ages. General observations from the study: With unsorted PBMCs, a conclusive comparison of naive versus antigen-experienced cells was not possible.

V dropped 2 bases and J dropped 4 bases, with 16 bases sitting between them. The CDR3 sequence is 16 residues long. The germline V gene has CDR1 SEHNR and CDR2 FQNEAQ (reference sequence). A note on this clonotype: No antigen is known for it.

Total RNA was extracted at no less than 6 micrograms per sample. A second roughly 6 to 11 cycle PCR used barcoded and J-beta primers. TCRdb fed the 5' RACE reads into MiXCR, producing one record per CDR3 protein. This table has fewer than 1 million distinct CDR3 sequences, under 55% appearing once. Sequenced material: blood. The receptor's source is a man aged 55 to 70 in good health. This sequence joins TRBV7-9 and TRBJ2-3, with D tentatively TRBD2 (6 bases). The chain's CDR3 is CASSLWRSSVPDTQYF. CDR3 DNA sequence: TGTGCCAGCAGCTTATGGAGGTCTAGCGTCCCAGATACGCAGTATTTT.